This TCR beta chain was identified during a study of T-cell reconstitution after alpha-beta-depleted transplantation in children. Study-level points and caveats: Newly produced T cells mostly provided counts and TCRbeta diversity after one year, as hyperexpanded clones declined. Alpha-beta T cells about two months after transplant reportedly derived from several hundred expanded graft clones. Surviving recipient cells, namely T cells and thymic progenitors, were the source of high day-60 TCRbeta diversity in some patients.

The TCRbeta library was prepared with unique molecular identifiers. TCRdb used MiXCR to reprocess the PCR reads, holding one entry per CDR3 protein. The sample shows over 450,000 distinct CDR3 sequences, roughly a tenth of them seen only once. This clonotype appeared a few times. Its specificity is unknown. Germline V gene sequence: CDR1 GTSNPN, CDR2 SVGIG (reference sequence). Trimming took 1 base from V and 7 from J, leaving 2 bases between them. The CDR3 runs 10 residues. The source material was PBMCs, sampled before TCRalphabeta/CD19-depleted stem cell transplant. The genes are TRBV30 and TRBJ2-1; no clear D gene. The source of this sequence is a child younger than 10 with inherited bone marrow failure, due to receive a stem cell transplant. CDR3 residues: CAWSDNEQFF. Here the CDR3 DNA reads TGTGCCTGGAGTGATAATGAGCAGTTCTTC.